This entry features one T cell receptor (beta chain) sequence. The CDR3 consists of 15 residues. Trimming left V 1 base short and J 3 bases short, with 10 bases between. Germline V gene lookup returns CDR1 KGHSH and CDR2 LQKENI. The method was immunoSEQ multiplex PCR; TCRdb's version includes in-frame clones alone and lacks a portion of them. This sample has approximately 30,000 clones, with roughly 94% found just once. These data come from a study of control samples from healthy donors and cancer patients. Sequencing used blood. The V gene is TRBV18, the J gene TRBJ1-3; unclear D gene. The clonotype was recovered from a man in his sixties in good health. The CDR3 region has the DNA TGTGCCAGCTCACCACAATCGGCTAATGGAAACACCATATATTTT. Protein: CASSPQSANGNTIYF.